This T cell receptor (gamma chain) was profiled in a study of gamma delta lymphoproliferative disorders and STAT genes. Background on the study: Some sequenced Tgammadelta LGLL patients were symptomatic; others had indolent disease.

TCRdb re-processed the multiplex PCR reads via CATT. The sample lists about 1,900 gamma-chain clones; 7% were seen once. The receptor sequences were amplified from genomic DNA of peripheral blood mononuclear cells. All patient samples were collected while patients were off therapy or before therapy. Within the sample, this clone is medium-sized. Its specificity is not known. Other DNA sequences within the sample encode an identical CDR3. The CDR3 loop spans 13 amino acids. V was pared by 1 base and J by 1 base, with 1 base of the junction left unmatched. Germline V CDR1 and CDR2: EGSNGY, YDSYNSKV. Study-wide results and caveats: Leukemic cells skewed toward terminal effectors, unlike likely varied control T cells.

V usage is TRGV2 and J usage is TRGJ1 or TRGJ2. TCRdb is silent on the J gene; assignment here came from matching the DNA to germline. The source is a human donor with gamma-delta T-cell large granular lymphocyte leukemia. Source material: blood. The CDR3 loop is CATWDGNYYKKLF. CDR3 bases: TGTGCCACCTGGGACGGAAATTATTATAAGAAACTCTTT.